The present T cell receptor (beta chain) was sequenced within a study of blood T cell repertoires in COVID-19. This CDR3 comprises 15 residues. The V gene lost 6 bases and the J gene lost 5 bases, with 19 bases spanning the gap. CDR1 is MNHNY, CDR2 SVGAGI, per germline (reference sequence). The repertoire was sequenced with immunoSEQ multiplex PCR; TCRdb's copy has only in-frame clones and lacks some. The table records tens of thousands of clones, 85% to 90% of them present only once. The TCR comes from a man at least 80 years old with acute or convalescent COVID-19. The sequenced sample was peripheral blood. The chain links TRBV6-6 to TRBJ1-1, with a possible D match to TRBD1 (6 bases). The CDR3 bases are TGTGCCAGCAGCCCCCCCCCGGGGGGGCGAACTGAAGCTTTCTTT. Translation gives CASSPPPGGRTEAFF.